This T cell receptor beta chain was found in a study of glioma-infiltrating T cells after dendritic cell vaccination. CDR1 LNHDA and CDR2 SQIVND come from the germline V gene (reference sequence). The CDR3 runs 15 residues. V was clipped by 1 base and J by 4 bases; unmatched bases: 4. Indicated time point: after dendritic cell vaccination, including at tumor progression/relapse. The assay was immunoSEQ multiplex PCR, and TCRdb's table has in-frame clones only and misses some. This table holds fewer than 85,000 clones, 80% to 90% found once. This TCR was recovered from a human donor with glioblastoma. This specimen consisted of blood, obtained after dendritic cell vaccination. V is TRBV19 and J is TRBJ1-3; TRBD1 agrees at 7 bases. Written as DNA, the CDR3 is TGTGCCAGTAGTATAGTTGGGACAGCAGGAAACACCATATATTTT. Protein product: CASSIVGTAGNTIYF.